The rows below give T cell receptor beta chains drawn from one sample of a study of blood T cell repertoires in COVID-19. Assay used: immunoSEQ multiplex PCR; TCRdb lists only in-frame clones, some missing. The sample has 40,000 to 60,000 clones; about 84% are singletons. The sequencing sample was made of peripheral blood. The receptors derive from a woman aged 55 to 70 with acute or convalescent COVID-19. Each CDR3 is given with its conserved first and last residue. Fields, in order: J gene, D gene, clone size, CDR3 length, V gene, CDR3 protein, CDR3 DNA. D genes are given only for firm matches. Clone size appears in some rows only: once, few, many, or a class for an expanded clone.

J: TRBJ2-1; D: -; size: once; length: 13; V: TRBV7-8; CDR3: CASSLDADNEQFF; DNA: TGTGCCAGCAGCTTAGACGCGGACAATGAGCAGTTCTTC
J: TRBJ2-3; D: TRBD1; size: -; length: 17; V: TRBV9; CDR3: CASSIGTGAGSADTQYF; DNA: TGTGCCAGCAGCATCGGGACAGGGGCAGGTTCGGCAGATACGCAGTATTTT
J: TRBJ2-3; D: -; size: -; length: 12; V: TRBV11-2; CDR3: CASSVSPDTQYF; DNA: TGTGCCAGTTCGGTCTCCCCAGATACGCAGTATTTT
J: TRBJ2-2; D: -; size: -; length: 14; V: TRBV9; CDR3: CASSLTENTGELFF; DNA: TGTGCCAGCAGTCTAACAGAAAACACCGGGGAGCTGTTTTTT
J: TRBJ1-4; D: -; size: -; length: 11; V: TRBV2; CDR3: CASTGRGKLFF; DNA: TGTGCCAGCACCGGTCGGGGAAAACTGTTTTTT
J: TRBJ2-3; D: TRBD1; size: -; length: 14; V: TRBV30; CDR3: CAWSGQGHTDTQYF; DNA: TGTGCCTGGAGTGGACAGGGACACACAGATACGCAGTATTTT
J: TRBJ2-6; D: TRBD1; size: -; length: 15; V: TRBV7-8; CDR3: CASSLDRGGANVLTF; DNA: TGTGCCAGCAGCTTAGACAGGGGTGGGGCCAACGTCCTGACTTTC
J: TRBJ2-1; D: TRBD2; size: -; length: 16; V: TRBV11-3; CDR3: CASSLDTSGLGNEQFF; DNA: TGTGCCAGCAGCTTAGATACTAGCGGGCTGGGGAATGAGCAGTTCTTC
J: TRBJ1-4; D: -; size: -; length: 13; V: TRBV18; CDR3: CASSRARGEKLFF; DNA: TGTGCCAGCTCACGAGCGAGAGGGGAAAAACTGTTTTTT
J: TRBJ1-5; D: -; size: -; length: 14; V: TRBV20-1; CDR3: CSASTGSSDQPQHF; DNA: TGCAGTGCTAGTACCGGGAGCAGTGATCAGCCCCAGCATTTT
J: TRBJ2-2; D: TRBD2; size: -; length: 15; V: TRBV24-1; CDR3: CATSDAAGGTGELFF; DNA: TGTGCCACCAGTGATGCTGCGGGAGGGACCGGGGAGCTGTTTTTT
J: TRBJ2-3; D: TRBD2; size: -; length: 17; V: TRBV5-1; CDR3: CASSKTGTSGSTDTQYF; DNA: TGCGCCAGCAGCAAAACCGGGACTAGCGGGAGCACAGATACGCAGTATTTT
J: TRBJ2-7; D: -; size: -; length: 13; V: TRBV9; CDR3: CASGGAEPLEQYF; DNA: TGTGCCAGTGGCGGCGCGGAACCCCTCGAGCAGTACTTC
J: TRBJ2-3; D: -; size: -; length: 15; V: TRBV5-1; CDR3: CASRLGAMDTDTQYF; DNA: TGCGCCAGCAGGTTAGGAGCGATGGACACAGATACGCAGTATTTT
J: TRBJ2-1; D: TRBD2; size: -; length: 15; V: TRBV3-1/TRBV3-2; CDR3: CASSQDLAAYNEQFF; DNA: TGTGCCAGCAGCCAAGATCTAGCGGCGTACAATGAGCAGTTCTTC
J: TRBJ2-2; D: TRBD2; size: -; length: 16; V: TRBV19; CDR3: CASSTFGLAVTGELFF; DNA: TGTGCCAGTTCCACCTTCGGACTAGCGGTCACCGGGGAGCTGTTTTTT
J: TRBJ2-7; D: -; size: -; length: 15; V: TRBV19; CDR3: CASSILGSGYHEQYF; DNA: TGTGCCAGTAGTATTCTGGGCTCGGGGTACCACGAGCAGTACTTC
J: TRBJ2-5; D: TRBD2; size: -; length: 15; V: TRBV3-1/TRBV3-2; CDR3: CASSQSGLSEETQYF; DNA: TGTGCCAGCAGCCAATCGGGACTATCTGAAGAGACCCAGTACTTC
J: TRBJ1-1; D: -; size: -; length: 15; V: TRBV5-1; CDR3: CASSLAAGRGTEAFF; DNA: TGCGCCAGCAGCTTGGCCGCAGGGAGGGGAACTGAAGCTTTCTTT
J: TRBJ1-2; D: -; size: -; length: 16; V: TRBV7-8; CDR3: CASSLSLDSSNYGYTF; DNA: TGTGCCAGCAGCTTATCTTTGGACAGCTCTAACTATGGCTACACCTTC
J: TRBJ2-7; D: -; size: -; length: 11; V: TRBV27; CDR3: CASNEGAEQYF; DNA: TGTGCCAGCAATGAGGGTGCCGAGCAGTACTTC
J: TRBJ2-2; D: -; size: -; length: 19; V: TRBV18; CDR3: CASSPVRQVGAANTGELFF; DNA: TGTGCCAGCTCACCAGTGAGACAGGTCGGAGCGGCGAACACCGGGGAGCTGTTTTTT
J: TRBJ2-5; D: -; size: -; length: 13; V: TRBV19; CDR3: CASSTVAEETQYF; DNA: TGTGCCAGTAGTACCGTAGCGGAAGAGACCCAGTACTTC
J: TRBJ2-3; D: TRBD2; size: -; length: 17; V: TRBV3-1/TRBV3-2; CDR3: CASSPPPSAGAADTQYF; DNA: TGTGCCAGCAGCCCCCCCCCGTCAGCGGGAGCGGCAGATACGCAGTATTTT
J: TRBJ2-7; D: -; size: -; length: 13; V: TRBV12-3/TRBV12-4; CDR3: CASSSPGDYEQYF; DNA: TGTGCCAGCAGTTCGCCCGGGGACTACGAGCAGTACTTC
J: TRBJ1-1; D: -; size: once; length: 14; V: TRBV15; CDR3: CATSISRRNTEAFF; DNA: TGTGCCACCAGCATAAGTAGGAGGAACACTGAAGCTTTCTTT
J: TRBJ2-1; D: TRBD2; size: -; length: 19; V: TRBV5-5; CDR3: CASSLRGLAGPRPYNEQFF; DNA: TGTGCCAGCAGCCTAAGGGGACTAGCGGGACCTAGGCCCTACAATGAGCAGTTCTTC
J: TRBJ1-1; D: TRBD1; size: -; length: 16; V: TRBV18; CDR3: CASSPKDRVRGTEAFF; DNA: TGTGCCAGCTCACCAAAGGACAGGGTGAGAGGCACTGAAGCTTTCTTT
J: TRBJ2-2; D: TRBD2; size: -; length: 15; V: TRBV14; CDR3: CASSRAGVDTGELFF; DNA: TGTGCCAGCAGCCGGGCGGGAGTAGACACCGGGGAGCTGTTTTTT
J: TRBJ2-5; D: TRBD1; size: -; length: 15; V: TRBV5-5; CDR3: CASSLRDRAGETQYF; DNA: TGTGCCAGCAGCCTTCGGGACAGGGCGGGAGAGACCCAGTACTTC
J: TRBJ2-1; D: TRBD2; size: -; length: 14; V: TRBV11-3; CDR3: CASSPRTSGDEQFF; DNA: TGTGCCAGCAGCCCCCGGACTAGTGGGGATGAGCAGTTCTTC
J: TRBJ1-4; D: -; size: once; length: 13; V: TRBV6-6; CDR3: CASSSLLNEKLFF; DNA: TGTGCCAGCAGTTCCCTCCTTAATGAAAAACTGTTTTTT
J: TRBJ2-3; D: -; size: -; length: 15; V: TRBV3-1/TRBV3-2; CDR3: CASSHSAPDTDTQYF; DNA: TGTGCCAGCAGCCACAGCGCCCCCGACACAGATACGCAGTATTTT
J: TRBJ1-6; D: TRBD1; size: -; length: 16; V: TRBV19; CDR3: CASSIAGQGKGSPLHF; DNA: TGTGCCAGTAGTATAGCTGGACAGGGAAAGGGTTCACCCCTCCACTTT
J: TRBJ1-5; D: -; size: -; length: 13; V: TRBV30; CDR3: CAWSQSSNQPQHF; DNA: TGTGCCTGGAGTCAGTCCAGCAATCAGCCCCAGCATTTT
J: TRBJ1-1; D: TRBD1; size: -; length: 14; V: TRBV7-8; CDR3: CASSFQGAGTEAFF; DNA: TGTGCCAGCAGCTTCCAGGGGGCCGGCACTGAAGCTTTCTTT
J: TRBJ2-5; D: TRBD2; size: -; length: 15; V: TRBV10-3; CDR3: CAISDGGRFQETQYF; DNA: TGTGCCATCAGTGATGGCGGGAGGTTCCAAGAGACCCAGTACTTC